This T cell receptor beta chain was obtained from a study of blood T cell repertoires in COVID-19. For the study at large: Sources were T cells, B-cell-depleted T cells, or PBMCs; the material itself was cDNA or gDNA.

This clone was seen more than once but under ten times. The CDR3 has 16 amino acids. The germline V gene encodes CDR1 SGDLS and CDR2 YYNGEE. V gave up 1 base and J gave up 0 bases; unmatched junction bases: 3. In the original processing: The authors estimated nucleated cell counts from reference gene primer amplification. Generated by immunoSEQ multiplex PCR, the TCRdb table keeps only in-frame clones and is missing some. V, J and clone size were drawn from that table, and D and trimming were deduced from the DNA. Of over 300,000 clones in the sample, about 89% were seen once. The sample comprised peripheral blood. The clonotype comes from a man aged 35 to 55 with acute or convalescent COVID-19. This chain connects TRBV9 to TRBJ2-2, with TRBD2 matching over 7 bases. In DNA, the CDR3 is TGTGCCAGCAGCGTACTAGCGGACACGAACACCGGGGAGCTGTTTTTT. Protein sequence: CASSVLADTNTGELFF.